The 9 T cell receptor beta chains below come from one sample, sequenced in a study of T cells after yellow fever vaccination. Each CDR3 protein gets one entry after TCRdb re-called the 5' RACE reads with MiXCR. Among a few hundred thousand distinct CDR3 sequences listed, roughly 8.3% were seen once. This sample comprised PBMCs, obtained about 41 days after the first yellow fever vaccination. These receptors all come from a man aged 18 to 30 who received the YFV17D yellow fever vaccine.

In this sample, this clonotype turned up many times. The V call is TRBV7-2, the J call TRBJ2-3; a possible D gene is TRBD1 (6 bases). CDR1 and CDR2 (germline): SGHTA, FQGNSA. Trimming took off 1 base at V and 4 bases at J, with 12 bases between the two ends. The CDR3 has 15 amino acids. CDR3 bases: TGTGCCAGCAGCTTAGACGGACAGTCCCCAGATACGCAGTATTTT. Protein sequence: CASSLDGQSPDTQYF.

The chain carries TRBV5-1 and TRBJ1-1; 11 nucleotides line up with TRBD1. The CDR3 has 16 residues. Trimming cost V 6 bases and J 4 bases; bases outside gene matches: 11. From germline, CDR1 is SGHRS and CDR2 YFSETQ. The CDR3 loop reads CASTDLPGTGGTEAFF. The CDR3 region has the DNA TGCGCCAGCACCGATCTGCCCGGGACAGGGGGCACTGAAGCTTTCTTT.

This clonotype appeared a few times. V is TRBV5-1 and J is TRBJ1-1; D uncertain. The germline CDR1 and CDR2 sequences are SGHRS and YFSETQ. The CDR3 is made up of 13 amino acids. V was trimmed by 3 bases and J by 1 base, leaving 7 bases between them. The CDR3, as DNA: TGCGCCAGCAGCTCTGAGACGAACACTGAAGCTTTCTTT. Translating it yields CASSSETNTEAFF. Combining the CDR3 with reference TRBV5-1 and TRBJ1-1 gives the whole variable domain KAGVTQTPRYLIKTRGQQVTLSCSPISGHRSVSWYQQTPGQGLQFLFEYFSETQRNKGNFPGRFSGRQFSNSRSEMNVSTLELGDSALYLCASSSETNTEAFFGQGTRLTVV.

This clonotype was counted a few times. V usage is TRBV5-5 and J usage is TRBJ2-3, with D possibly TRBD1 on 6 matching bases. Trimming took 4 bases from V and 0 from J, leaving 12 bases between them. The CDR3 consists of 15 residues. CDR1 and CDR2 (germline): SGHKS, YYEKEE (reference sequence). The CDR3 DNA follows: TGTGCCAGCAGCGGGACACGATCAAGCACAGATACGCAGTATTTT. Encoded protein: CASSGTRSSTDTQYF.

The CDR3 here is CASSGTSGPETQYF. CDR3 nucleotides: TGCGCCAGCAGCGGGACTAGCGGGCCAGAGACCCAGTACTTC. The chain carries TRBV5-1 and TRBJ2-5; TRBD2 agrees at 12 bases. This CDR3 region has 14 residues. CDR1 and CDR2 (germline): SGHRS, YFSETQ. With V trimmed by 4 bases and J by 4 bases, 2 bases remained unmatched.

This clonotype was found a few times. This rearrangement joins TRBV11-2 to TRBJ2-1, with TRBD1 identical over 11 bases. V shed 4 bases, J shed 0 bases, and the junction held 14 bases outside the gene matches. Looked up from germline, CDR1 is SGHAT and CDR2 is FQNNGV. The CDR3 length is 20 residues. The CDR3 coding sequence is TGTGCCAGCAGCTCATGGACAGGGGGCCACAGTTTGAGCTCCTACAATGAGCAGTTCTTC. It specifies CASSSWTGGHSLSSYNEQFF.

The sample holds a few counts of this clonotype. CDR3: CASSSPASSYNSPLHF. Written as DNA, the CDR3 is TGTGCCAGCAGTAGTCCGGCGAGCTCCTATAATTCACCCCTCCACTTT. The chain recombines TRBV28 with TRBJ1-6; D gene uncertain. Germline V gene sequence: CDR1 MDHEN, CDR2 SYDVKM. V lost 5 bases to trimming and J lost 0 bases, with 11 bases between them. CDR3 length: 16 residues.

The sample holds a few counts of this clonotype. The chain couples TRBV7-9 to TRBJ1-2, with D tentatively TRBD1 (5 bases). V gave up 7 bases and J gave up 8 bases, with 17 bases separating them. Per the germline V gene, CDR1 is SEHNR and CDR2 is FQNEAQ (reference sequence). The CDR3 length is 13 residues. CDR3 DNA sequence: TGTGCCAGCATCATGGGGGGGGATCAAGGCTACACCTTC. Its translation: CASIMGGDQGYTF.

V gene TRBV12-3 or TRBV12-4 combines with J gene TRBJ1-4; no firm D call. The CDR3 totals 14 residues. V lost 6 bases to trimming and J lost 4 bases, with 12 bases between them. CDR3 sequence reads: CASRLGRLNEKLFF. The CDR3 DNA follows: TGTGCCAGCAGACTCGGACGGCTTAATGAAAAACTGTTTTTT.